One and the same sample provided the 29 T cell receptor beta chains below, sequenced in a study of OX40 agonist ivuxolimab in advanced cancers. The assay was immunoSEQ multiplex PCR, and TCRdb's table has in-frame clones only and misses some. The data contain about 64,000 clones, 84% of them singletons. The sample was CD4+ or CD8+ T cells sorted from blood, taken in a trial of the OX40 agonist ivuxolimab. These receptors were taken from an adult with an advanced solid tumor such as melanoma, head and neck, liver or kidney cancer.

The sample holds one count of this clone. The CDR3 loop is CASSQDLVLDTQYF. The CDR3 DNA is TGCGCCAGCAGCCAAGACCTAGTTCTAGATACGCAGTATTTT. V is TRBV4-3 and J is TRBJ2-3; D call uncertain. The V gene lost 0 bases and the J gene lost 5 bases, with 9 bases spanning the gap. The CDR3 spans 14 residues. The germline CDR1 and CDR2 sequences are LGHNA and YSLEER.

V is TRBV5-1 and J is TRBJ2-5, with 7 bases matching TRBD1. CDR3 length equals 13 residues. V trimming: 7 bases; J trimming: 5 bases; junction bases outside the gene matches: 8. Germline CDR1 reads SGHRS; CDR2 reads YFSETQ. The CDR3 DNA is TGCGCCAGCCGGGACAGCAAGGGGGAGACCCAGTACTTC. This gives the protein CASRDSKGETQYF.

This clone was counted a few times. The chain links TRBV2 to TRBJ1-2, with TRBD1 as a possible D gene (5 bases). The CDR3 loop spans 16 amino acids. V was clipped by 6 bases and J by 2 bases, with 19 bases between them. Germline CDR1 and CDR2: SNHLY and FYNNEI. Here the CDR3 DNA reads TGTGCCAGCAGCCCCGTGTCAGGGACGGGCAACTATGGCTACACCTTC. Translated: CASSPVSGTGNYGYTF.

The chain couples TRBV19 to TRBJ1-1; the D is unclear. The ends were cut back, 3 bases at V and 0 bases at J, with 23 bases in the middle. Germline V gene sequence: CDR1 LNHDA, CDR2 SQIVND (reference sequence). CDR3 length: 19 amino acids. The CDR3 spells CASSISLRAVLFMNTEAFF. The CDR3 DNA follows: TGTGCCAGTAGTATTTCTCTTAGGGCGGTCCTTTTCATGAACACTGAAGCTTTCTTT.

This CDR3 reads CASSPQRQGQETQYF. DNA for the CDR3: TGTGCCAGCTCACCCCAGCGACAGGGACAAGAGACCCAGTACTTC. V and J are TRBV18 and TRBJ2-5; 7 nucleotides agree with TRBD1. Germline-derived CDR1 and CDR2 are KGHSH and LQKENI. V shed 3 bases, J shed 2 bases, and the junction held 6 bases outside the gene matches. The CDR3 length is 15 residues.

The J gene is TRBJ1-2, the V gene TRBV7-2; D perhaps matches TRBD1 (6 bases). V was pared by 0 bases and J by 1 base, with 21 bases between. Germline V CDR1 and CDR2: SGHTA, FQGNSA. CDR3 length equals 19 residues. The CDR3 sequence: CASSLAYYPGRGDNYGYTF. CDR3 nucleotides: TGTGCCAGCAGCTTAGCCTACTATCCAGGCAGGGGCGATAACTATGGCTACACCTTC.

The V and J genes are TRBV10-3 and TRBJ1-5; D call uncertain. This CDR3 region has 14 residues. Germline CDR1 ENHRY, CDR2 SYGVKD. V lost 3 bases, J lost 3 bases, and 9 bases lay in between. The CDR3 spells CAISDRASNQPQHF. CDR3 coding DNA: TGTGCCATCAGTGATAGGGCCTCCAATCAGCCCCAGCATTTT.

This clone was detected only a few times. The rearrangement links TRBV6-1 to TRBJ2-3; possibly TRBD2 for D (5 bases). The CDR3 consists of 14 residues. Deletions cut 7 bases from V and 0 bases from J, with 11 bases between. From germline, CDR1 is MNHNS and CDR2 SASEGT. CDR3 sequence (DNA): TGTGCCAGCACCAAAGCGGCTAGCACAGATACGCAGTATTTT. Protein sequence: CASTKAASTDTQYF.

The chain joins TRBV11-2 to TRBJ2-7; D is possibly TRBD1 (6 bases). Looked up from germline, CDR1 is SGHAT and CDR2 is FQNNGV. Trimming took off 3 bases at V and 0 bases at J, with 12 bases between the two ends. The CDR3 consists of 15 residues. The CDR3 region is CASSFWDILSYEQYF. In DNA, the CDR3 is TGTGCCAGCAGCTTTTGGGACATCCTCTCCTACGAGCAGTACTTC.

This clone appeared a single time. The chain uses TRBV6-1 and TRBJ2-5, with 7 positions matching TRBD1. Unmatched junction bases numbered 17, after V lost 2 bases and J lost 11 bases. The CDR3 has 16 residues. CDR1 is MNHNS, CDR2 SASEGT, per germline. In nucleotides, the CDR3 is TGTGCCAGCAGTGAATATTTGGGCGACAGGGAAGAAGTGCAGTACTTC. Residues: CASSEYLGDREEVQYF.

The V gene is TRBV7-9, the J gene TRBJ2-5; possible D gene TRBD2, 6 bases. The germline V and J ends were trimmed by 2 bases and 7 bases, with 11 bases remaining between them. CDR3 length: 13 residues. Germline V lookup: CDR1 SEHNR, CDR2 FQNEAQ (reference sequence). In nucleotides, the CDR3 is TGTGCCAGCAGCTTATACGGGGAGGTGACCCAGTACTTC. Translating it yields CASSLYGEVTQYF.

The chain joins TRBV6-1 to TRBJ2-7; no reliable D call. CDR3 length: 13 amino acids. Germline V CDR1 and CDR2: MNHNS, SASEGT. V dropped 1 base and J dropped 7 bases, with 11 bases sitting between them. Here the CDR3 reads CASSEVGLGEQYF. The CDR3 region has the DNA TGTGCCAGCAGTGAAGTTGGTCTGGGGGAGCAGTACTTC.

The J gene is TRBJ2-3, the V gene TRBV30; possibly TRBD1 or TRBD2 for D (5 bases each). This CDR3 is built from 15 residues. V was trimmed by 0 bases and J by 3 bases, leaving 13 bases between them. Germline values: CDR1 GTSNPN, CDR2 SVGIG (reference sequence). In DNA, the CDR3 is TGTGCCTGGAGTGTGGGACGTCTCTTAACAGATACGCAGTATTTT. Encoded protein: CAWSVGRLLTDTQYF.

The genes are TRBV27 and TRBJ1-6; D remains ambiguous. The V gene lost 6 bases and the J gene lost 10 bases, with 10 bases spanning the gap. Germline CDR1 is MNHEY and CDR2 is SMNVEV (reference sequence). The CDR3 consists of 12 residues. The CDR3 nucleotides read TGTGCCAGCAGACATCCGTGGTCACCCCTCCACTTT. Translation gives CASRHPWSPLHF.

The CDR3 loop is CASSQSSGANVLTF. CDR3 coding DNA: TGTGCCAGCAGTCAGAGCTCTGGGGCCAACGTCCTGACTTTC. The chain combines TRBV7-9 with TRBJ2-6; D remains unclear. Germline CDR1 SEHNR, CDR2 FQNEAQ (reference sequence). This CDR3 region has 14 residues. V lost 6 bases, J lost 0 bases, and 6 bases lay in between. Looking up the rest from reference TRBV7-9 and TRBJ2-6 gives the full variable domain: DTGVSQNPRHKITKRGQNVTFRCDPISEHNRLYWYRQTLGQGPEFLTYFQNEAQLEKSRLLSDRFSAERPKGSFSTLEIQRTEQGDSAMYLCASSQSSGANVLTFGAGSRLTVL.

This clone was seen once. V is TRBV5-6 and J is TRBJ1-2, with D perhaps TRBD1 (5 bases). Trimming removed 4 bases from V and 4 bases from J, with 11 bases in between. CDR1 and CDR2 from the germline V gene are SGHDT and YYEEEE. This CDR3 contains 13 residues. In nucleotides, the CDR3 is TGTGCCAGCAGCCTAATACAGGCCTATGGCTACACCTTC. This translates into CASSLIQAYGYTF.

The gene calls are TRBV7-9 and TRBJ2-1, with D possibly being TRBD2 (5 bases). V lost 0 bases to trimming and J lost 5 bases, with 14 bases between them. This CDR3 spans 16 amino acids. Germline CDR1 SEHNR, CDR2 FQNEAQ (reference sequence). The CDR3 region is CASSLAVGVRDNEQFF. The CDR3 bases are TGTGCCAGCAGCTTAGCGGTCGGGGTACGGGACAATGAGCAGTTCTTC. The complete variable domain, with remaining parts taken from reference TRBV7-9 and TRBJ2-1, reads DTGVSQNPRHKITKRGQNVTFRCDPISEHNRLYWYRQTLGQGPEFLTYFQNEAQLEKSRLLSDRFSAERPKGSFSTLEIQRTEQGDSAMYLCASSLAVGVRDNEQFFGPGTRLTVL.

The rearrangement joins TRBV20-1 to TRBJ1-1; unclear D gene. V was clipped by 1 base and J by 7 bases, with 7 bases between them. Germline V lookup: CDR1 DFQATT, CDR2 SNEGSKA (reference sequence). CDR3 length equals 11 residues. The CDR3 loop is CSARGQIEAFF. The DNA for the CDR3 is TGCAGTGCTAGAGGACAAATTGAAGCTTTCTTT.

The J gene is TRBJ1-1, the V gene TRBV9, with D perhaps TRBD1 (6 bases). V was trimmed by 0 bases and J by 5 bases, leaving 17 bases between them. The germline V gene encodes CDR1 SGDLS and CDR2 YYNGEE. The CDR3 covers 16 residues. Here the CDR3 reads CASSVGTAPPVTEAFF. Written as DNA, the CDR3 is TGTGCCAGCAGCGTAGGGACAGCCCCTCCGGTTACTGAAGCTTTCTTT.

The chain joins TRBV29-1 to TRBJ1-5; 12 bases are shared with TRBD1. Germline loops: CDR1 SQVTM, CDR2 ANQGSEA. The length of the CDR3 is 13 residues. V gave up 5 bases and J gave up 7 bases; unmatched junction bases: 3. CDR3: CSVLGTGGQPQHF. CDR3 sequence (DNA): TGCAGCGTTCTGGGGACAGGGGGCCAGCCCCAGCATTTT.

The chain's CDR3 is CATGGDAKNIQYF. In nucleotides, the CDR3 is TGTGCCACTGGCGGGGATGCCAAAAACATTCAGTACTTC. The rearrangement uses TRBV6-5 and TRBJ2-4; D is possibly TRBD2 (6 bases). CDR1 MNHEY and CDR2 SVGAGI come from the germline V gene. Trimming removed 10 bases from V and 1 base from J, with 11 bases in between. The CDR3 extends over 13 amino acids.

The chain carries TRBV19 and TRBJ1-5; 8 bases match TRBD1. V gave up 5 bases and J gave up 0 bases; unmatched junction bases: 9. The CDR3 is made up of 17 amino acids. In germline, CDR1 is LNHDA, CDR2 SQIVND (reference sequence). This CDR3 is CASSPGQGPNSNQPQHF. The DNA of the CDR3 is TGTGCCAGTAGTCCCGGACAGGGTCCCAATAGCAATCAGCCCCAGCATTTT.

The chain links TRBV5-5 to TRBJ1-1; a weak D match, TRBD1 (5 bases). Deletions cut 0 bases from V and 0 bases from J, with 18 bases between. The CDR3 sequence is 18 residues long. The germline gives CDR1 SGHKS, CDR2 YYEKEE (reference sequence). DNA for the CDR3: TGTGCCAGCAGCTTGGGGATCCCGGGACGGGGGTTGAACACTGAAGCTTTCTTT. As protein: CASSLGIPGRGLNTEAFF.

This clone was seen once. The genes are TRBV29-1 and TRBJ2-7; perhaps TRBD1 as D (6 bases). V shed 4 bases and J shed 2 bases, with 21 bases lying between them. Germline V CDR1 and CDR2: SQVTM, ANQGSEA. The length of the CDR3 is 16 residues. CDR3 nucleotide sequence: TGCAGCGTTGTGTTTGGGGGAACAGGGAAGACCTACGAGCAGTACTTC. Residues: CSVVFGGTGKTYEQYF.

The chain couples TRBV9 to TRBJ2-1; no reliable D call. Germline V gene lookup returns CDR1 SGDLS and CDR2 YYNGEE. Trimming cost V 3 bases and J 0 bases, with 7 bases left between them. The CDR3 length is 14 residues. Written as DNA, the CDR3 is TGTGCCAGCAGCGCACATAGCTCCTACAATGAGCAGTTCTTC. Amino acids: CASSAHSSYNEQFF.

The chain recombines TRBV5-1 with TRBJ2-3, with a weak D call TRBD2 (5 bases). Germline V gene lookup returns CDR1 SGHRS and CDR2 YFSETQ. Trimming stripped 0 bases from V and 4 bases from J, with 9 bases between. The CDR3 is 14 residues long. The CDR3 sequence is CASSLGGSADTQYF. Here the CDR3 DNA reads TGCGCCAGCAGCTTGGGAGGGAGCGCAGATACGCAGTATTTT.

This chain connects TRBV4-2 to TRBJ1-2; D unresolved. The germline gives CDR1 LGHNA, CDR2 YNFKEQ. The ends were cut back, 0 bases at V and 4 bases at J, with 12 bases in the middle. The CDR3 contains 15 residues. CDR3 nucleotides: TGTGCCAGCAGCCAAGATACCCGGACGCGCTATGGCTACACCTTC. It translates to CASSQDTRTRYGYTF.

The V and J genes are TRBV21-1 and TRBJ2-5. TRBV21-1 constitutes a pseudogene. The CDR3 has 15 residues. CDR3 sequence reads: CASSSLGGGKETQYF. The DNA for the CDR3 is TGTGCCAGCAGCTCCTTAGGAGGGGGGAAAGAGACCCAGTACTTC.

This rearrangement joins TRBV5-1 to TRBJ2-3, with D tentatively TRBD1 or TRBD2 (5 bases each). The CDR3 spans 15 residues. The germline V gene encodes CDR1 SGHRS and CDR2 YFSETQ. With 4 bases removed from V and 0 bases from J, the gap between germline ends came to 12 bases. The CDR3 protein is CASSRGGTSTDTQYF. As DNA, the CDR3 is TGCGCCAGCAGCCGTGGGGGTACTAGCACAGATACGCAGTATTTT.